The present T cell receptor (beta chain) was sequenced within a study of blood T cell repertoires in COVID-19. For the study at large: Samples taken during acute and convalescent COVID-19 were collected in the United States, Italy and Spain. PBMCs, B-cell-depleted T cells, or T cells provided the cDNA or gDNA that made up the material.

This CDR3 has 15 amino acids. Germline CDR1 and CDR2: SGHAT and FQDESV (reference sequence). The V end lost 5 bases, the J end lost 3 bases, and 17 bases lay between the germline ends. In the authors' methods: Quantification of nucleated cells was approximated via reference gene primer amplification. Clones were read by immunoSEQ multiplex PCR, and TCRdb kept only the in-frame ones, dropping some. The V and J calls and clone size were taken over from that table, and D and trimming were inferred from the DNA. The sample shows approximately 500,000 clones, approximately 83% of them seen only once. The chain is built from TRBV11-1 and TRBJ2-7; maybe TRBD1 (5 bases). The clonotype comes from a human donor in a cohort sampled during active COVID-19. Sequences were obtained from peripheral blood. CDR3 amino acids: CASSPMGLRNYEQYF. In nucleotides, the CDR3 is TGTGCCAGCAGCCCCATGGGGCTTAGGAACTACGAGCAGTACTTC.